Presented here are 26 T cell receptor beta chains from one specimen sequenced in a study of cytomegalovirus exposure and HLA in healthy donors. The PCR employed 60 Vbeta primers together with 13 Jbeta primers. The protocol was immunoSEQ multiplex PCR, while the TCRdb copy is restricted to in-frame clones and leaves out a portion. The table has about 140,000 clones, 76% seen once. The sample consisted of PBMCs. The origin of the receptors is a female donor in good health and CMV-seropositive.

The rearrangement links TRBV18 to TRBJ1-1; TRBD1 is a possible D gene (5 bases). Trimming stripped 3 bases from V and 4 bases from J, with 9 bases between. This CDR3 has 13 amino acids. Germline V CDR1 and CDR2: KGHSH, LQKENI. CDR3: CASSPQGSTEAFF. CDR3 nucleotides: TGTGCCAGCTCACCCCAGGGTAGCACTGAAGCTTTCTTT.

This clone came up a few times. J is TRBJ2-7 and V is TRBV4-1, with 8 bases lining up with TRBD2. CDR1 and CDR2 from the germline V gene are MGHRA and YSYEKL. The CDR3 consists of 16 residues. Germline trimming cut 0 bases from V and 5 bases from J; bases unmatched to any gene: 9. The CDR3 loop reads CASSQERRRGVNEQYF. Here the CDR3 DNA reads TGCGCCAGCAGCCAAGAGAGACGGCGGGGGGTAAACGAGCAGTACTTC.

The table lists this clone with a count of one. The DNA of the CDR3 is TGTGCCAGCTGGGACAGGGGGCTCTACGAGCAGTACTTC. Protein product: CASWDRGLYEQYF. The V gene is TRBV7-2, the J gene TRBJ2-7; 12 bases map to TRBD1. J lost 3 bases, V lost 8 bases, and 2 bases had no gene match. Germline V gene sequence: CDR1 SGHTA, CDR2 FQGNSA. This CDR3 has 13 residues.

This chain joins TRBV7-8 and TRBJ1-6; 8 bases are shared with TRBD1. From germline, CDR1 is SGHVS and CDR2 FQNEAQ. The CDR3 extends over 16 amino acids. V lost 5 bases to trimming and J lost 6 bases; unmatched junction nucleotides: 9. CDR3 sequence reads: CASSRPGTGFNSPLHF. As DNA, the CDR3 is TGTGCCAGCAGCCGCCCCGGGACAGGTTTTAATTCACCCCTCCACTTT. Full variable domain (rest looked up from reference TRBV7-8 and TRBJ1-6): GAGVSQSPRYKVAKRGQDVALRCDPISGHVSLFWYQQALGQGPEFLTYFQNEAQLDKSGLPSDRFFAERPEGSVSTLKIQRTQQEDSAVYLCASSRPGTGFNSPLHFGNGTRLTVT.

The chain is built from TRBV7-8 and TRBJ1-5; the match to TRBD1 covers 8 bases. The CDR3 sequence is 18 residues long. Trimming took 5 bases from V and 4 from J; bases not matched to a gene: 16. CDR1 SGHVS and CDR2 FQNEAQ come from the germline V gene. In nucleotides, the CDR3 is TGTGCCAGCAGCCCGCTTAGGACAGGGCCTGGGGGAAATCAGCCCCAGCATTTT. Its protein product is CASSPLRTGPGGNQPQHF.

The J gene is TRBJ2-3, the V gene TRBV11-1; maybe TRBD1 (6 bases). The CDR3 is made up of 16 amino acids. V was cut by 4 bases and J by 4 bases, with 18 bases left in between. Germline CDR1 SGHAT, CDR2 FQDESV (reference sequence). The CDR3 DNA reads TGTGCCAGCAGCTCTTACAGGGCCCCGACTTCAGATACGCAGTATTTT. It encodes CASSSYRAPTSDTQYF.

In its sample, this clone was seen a few times. V is TRBV7-9 and J is TRBJ2-1; D perhaps matches TRBD1 (5 bases). The CDR3 is made up of 11 amino acids. Germline V gene lookup returns CDR1 SEHNR and CDR2 FQNEAQ (reference sequence). Trimming removed 5 bases at V and 8 bases at J, with 7 bases between. CDR3 amino acids: CASSPGHEQFF. The CDR3 nucleotides read TGTGCCAGCAGCCCAGGGCATGAGCAGTTCTTC.

The rearrangement joins TRBV19 to TRBJ1-1, with a possible D match to TRBD1 (5 bases). CDR3 length: 13 amino acids. With 9 bases removed from V and 4 bases from J, the gap between germline ends came to 15 bases. Per germline, CDR1 LNHDA and CDR2 SQIVND (reference sequence). The CDR3, as DNA: TGTGCCAGCCGCGACAGCCCCCTCACTGAAGCTTTCTTT. This gives the protein CASRDSPLTEAFF.

The rearrangement uses TRBV11-1 and TRBJ2-7; 7 nucleotides align to TRBD2. The germline gives CDR1 SGHAT, CDR2 FQDESV (reference sequence). After removal of 5 bases from V and 3 bases from J, the junction contained 10 bases not matched to a gene. The CDR3 runs to 15 residues. CDR3 sequence reads: CASSLRGGEHYEQYF. As DNA, the CDR3 is TGTGCCAGCAGCCTCCGGGGAGGGGAACACTACGAGCAGTACTTC.

This chain links TRBV5-1 with TRBJ1-2; possibly TRBD1 for D (5 bases). Germline CDR1 is SGHRS and CDR2 is YFSETQ. The ends were cut back, 3 bases at V and 6 bases at J, with 15 bases in the middle. The CDR3 covers 14 residues. CDR3 in DNA: TGCGCCAGCAGCTCCGCAGGGAATCGTGATGGCTACACCTTC. Residues: CASSSAGNRDGYTF.

The CDR3, as DNA: TGTGCCAGCAGCTCTACTTACACTGAAGCTTTCTTT. It is translated as CASSSTYTEAFF. The rearrangement links TRBV13 to TRBJ1-1; D unclear. Germline lookup yields CDR1 PRHDT and CDR2 FYEKMQ (reference sequence). Trimming left V 4 bases short and J 3 bases short, with 6 bases between. The CDR3 totals 12 residues.

The V gene is TRBV29-1, the J gene TRBJ2-6; D is unclear. CDR3 size: 14 residues. The germline CDR1 and CDR2 sequences are SQVTM and ANQGSEA. Trimming shortened V by 6 bases and J by 0 bases, and 9 bases separated the two germline ends. The CDR3 region is CSVPSDSGANVLTF. In nucleotides, the CDR3 is TGCAGCGTCCCAAGCGACTCTGGGGCCAACGTCCTGACTTTC.

V is TRBV5-1 and J is TRBJ2-7; 8 bases fit TRBD2. Germline lookup yields CDR1 SGHRS and CDR2 YFSETQ. V lost 0 bases to trimming and J lost 0 bases; unmatched junction nucleotides: 5. The CDR3 length is 16 residues. CDR3 loop: CASSLDGTRSSYEQYF. CDR3 nucleotides: TGCGCCAGCAGCTTGGATGGGACTAGGAGCTCCTACGAGCAGTACTTC.

The chain combines TRBV2 with TRBJ1-3; 9 nucleotides align to TRBD1. V gave up 5 bases and J gave up 4 bases; unmatched junction bases: 3. CDR3 length equals 14 residues. Germline CDR1 and CDR2: SNHLY and FYNNEI. Here the CDR3 reads CASSLDRGGNTIYF. The CDR3 region has the DNA TGTGCCAGCAGTCTGGACAGGGGAGGAAACACCATATATTTT.

V gene TRBV6-1 combines with J gene TRBJ2-7; 9 positions agree with TRBD1. Per germline, CDR1 MNHNS and CDR2 SASEGT. After removal of 4 bases from V and 4 bases from J, the junction contained 5 bases not matched to a gene. The CDR3 is 14 residues long. The CDR3 region has the DNA TGTGCCAGCAGTGCCCCGACAGGGGGGTACGAGCAGTACTTC. Its translation is CASSAPTGGYEQYF.

This sequence joins TRBV4-1 and TRBJ1-1; possibly TRBD1 for D (5 bases). This CDR3 is 16 amino acids long. V was cut by 2 bases and J by 4 bases, with 17 bases left in between. Germline V lookup: CDR1 MGHRA, CDR2 YSYEKL. The CDR3 region is CASSQSTALVGTEAFF. In DNA form, the CDR3 reads TGCGCCAGCAGCCAATCGACAGCCTTGGTAGGCACTGAAGCTTTCTTT.

The chain uses TRBV6-5 and TRBJ2-7, with D maybe TRBD2 (5 bases). Germline CDR1 MNHEY, CDR2 SVGAGI. Trimming removed 6 bases at V and 0 bases at J, with 15 bases between. This CDR3 contains 15 residues. The CDR3 here is CASSSFSEYSYEQYF. CDR3 DNA: TGTGCCAGCAGCTCCTTTAGCGAGTACTCCTACGAGCAGTACTTC.

V gene TRBV7-6 combines with J gene TRBJ1-3; D perhaps matches TRBD1 (6 bases). CDR3 length: 16 residues. V dropped 5 bases and J dropped 7 bases, with 21 bases sitting between them. The germline CDR1 and CDR2 sequences are SGHVS and FNYEAQ. The CDR3: CASSREQGSVRNTIYF. CDR3 DNA sequence: TGTGCCAGCAGCCGGGAACAGGGCTCGGTGAGGAACACCATATATTTT.

The chain uses TRBV6-1 and TRBJ2-7; 7 bases agree with TRBD1. The CDR3 is made up of 14 amino acids. V shed 10 bases, J shed 4 bases, and the junction held 13 bases outside the gene matches. Germline loops: CDR1 MNHNS, CDR2 SASEGT. Written as DNA, the CDR3 is TGTGCCACCGAAGCGACAGGGAGCGGATACGAGCAGTACTTC. Translation: CATEATGSGYEQYF.

This chain connects TRBV30 to TRBJ2-2, with D perhaps matching TRBD1 (6 bases). The V gene lost 0 bases and the J gene lost 3 bases, with 11 bases spanning the gap. The germline V gene has CDR1 GTSNPN and CDR2 SVGIG (reference sequence). This CDR3 is 15 amino acids long. CDR3: CAWSVRDTYTGELFF. The CDR3 region has the DNA TGTGCCTGGAGTGTACGGGACACATACACCGGGGAGCTGTTTTTT.

The J gene is TRBJ2-7, the V gene TRBV18; 8 nucleotides line up with TRBD2. Trimming took 1 base from V and 3 from J; bases not matched to a gene: 8. Germline CDR1 and CDR2: KGHSH and LQKENI. The CDR3 totals 16 residues. CDR3 region: CASSPRGGYLSYEQYF. CDR3 DNA sequence: TGTGCCAGCTCACCACGCGGGGGGTACCTCAGCTACGAGCAGTACTTC. The complete variable domain, with remaining parts taken from reference TRBV18 and TRBJ2-7, reads NAGVMQNPRHLVRRRGQEARLRCSPMKGHSHVYWYRQLPEEGLKFMVYLQKENIIDESGMPKERFSAEFPKEGPSILRIQQVVRGDSAAYFCASSPRGGYLSYEQYFGPGTRLTVT.

This chain uses TRBV27 with TRBJ2-7; 9 bases match TRBD2. The CDR3 is 15 amino acids. Germline-derived CDR1 and CDR2 are MNHEY and SMNVEV (reference sequence). Trimming took 5 bases from V and 2 from J; bases not matched to a gene: 7. In DNA form, the CDR3 reads TGTGCCAGCAGTGCACTCCTAGCGGGACCCTACGAGCAGTACTTC. It codes for CASSALLAGPYEQYF.

The chain carries TRBV5-6 and TRBJ2-1, with D tentatively TRBD2 (6 bases). The germline V and J ends were trimmed by 2 bases and 2 bases, with 11 bases remaining between them. The CDR3 has 15 amino acids. Per the germline V gene, CDR1 is SGHDT and CDR2 is YYEEEE. CDR3 amino acids: CASSLGGAPYNEQFF. CDR3 nucleotides: TGTGCCAGCAGCTTAGGAGGGGCCCCCTACAATGAGCAGTTCTTC.

This clone came up a few times. The chain carries TRBV19 and TRBJ2-6, with D perhaps TRBD1 (6 bases). V lost 3 bases, J lost 1 base, and 16 bases lay in between. This CDR3 has 18 residues. From germline, CDR1 is LNHDA and CDR2 SQIVND (reference sequence). CDR3 bases: TGTGCCAGTAGTATTACCCGTACACAGGGATCTGGGGCCAACGTCCTGACTTTC. Encoded protein: CASSITRTQGSGANVLTF.

This chain joins TRBV7-3 and TRBJ2-5; possibly TRBD2 for D (6 bases). Germline values: CDR1 SGHTA, CDR2 FQGTGA. Deletions cut 1 base from V and 6 bases from J, with 24 bases between. The CDR3 contains 18 residues. Written as DNA, the CDR3 is TGTGCCAGCAGCTTAAGACCCTTCTGCGGGAAAGTAACGAAGACCCAGTACTTC. This encodes CASSLRPFCGKVTKTQYF.

The rearrangement uses TRBV7-9 and TRBJ1-5; TRBD1 agrees at 8 bases. The CDR3 consists of 14 residues. Germline V gene lookup returns CDR1 SEHNR and CDR2 FQNEAQ (reference sequence). Trimming at V came to 5 bases and at J to 3 bases, leaving 3 bases not matched to a gene. CDR3 sequence reads: CASSPQGANQPQHF. CDR3 in DNA: TGTGCCAGCAGCCCGCAGGGGGCCAATCAGCCCCAGCATTTT.